Below are 18 T cell receptor beta chains sequenced from a single sample in a study of T cell responses to AZD1222 COVID-19 vaccine. Libraries were prepared by immunoSEQ multiplex PCR; TCRdb keeps only in-frame clonotypes and omits some of them. Of some 120,000 clones listed, roughly 93% are singletons. Sequencing was performed on peripheral blood, taken on day 0 of AZD1222 vaccination. The source of these receptors is an adult in good health.

The rearrangement joins TRBV6-1 to TRBJ2-5; D uncertain. The CDR3 covers 12 residues. Germline V gene sequence: CDR1 MNHNS, CDR2 SASEGT. Between the trimmed V and J ends, which lost 0 bases and 5 bases, there was a span of 4 bases. CDR3 nucleotides: TGTGCCAGCAGTGAAGCACGGGAGACCCAGTACTTC. It yields the protein CASSEARETQYF.

The rearrangement links TRBV4-2 to TRBJ2-7; 7 nucleotides line up with TRBD2. CDR1 is LGHNA, CDR2 YNFKEQ, per germline. This CDR3 region has 14 residues. Losses at the gene ends were 0 bases for V and 5 bases for J; bases not matched to a gene: 4. CDR3 DNA: TGTGCCAGCAGCCAAGATAGGACTAGTCACGAGCAGTACTTC. It codes for CASSQDRTSHEQYF.

The chain couples TRBV6-5 to TRBJ2-7; TRBD1 is a possible D gene (5 bases). The CDR3 extends over 13 amino acids. CDR1 is MNHEY and CDR2 is SVGAGI in the germline V gene. Trimming stripped 6 bases from V and 2 bases from J, with 11 bases between. This CDR3 is CASRTTATYEQYF. Here the CDR3 DNA reads TGTGCCAGCAGGACGACAGCCACCTACGAGCAGTACTTC.

CDR3 amino acids: CASSPPGGNTEAFF. CDR3 coding DNA: TGTGCCAGCAGCCCCCCGGGGGGCAACACTGAAGCTTTCTTT. The chain joins TRBV6-5 to TRBJ1-1, with D possibly matching TRBD1 (6 bases). The CDR3 spans 14 residues. The germline V and J ends were trimmed by 6 bases and 2 bases, with 13 bases remaining between them. CDR1 and CDR2 (germline): MNHEY, SVGAGI.

The gene calls are TRBV28 and TRBJ2-7; 7 bases map to TRBD1. V gave up 3 bases and J gave up 3 bases; unmatched junction bases: 5. Germline values: CDR1 MDHEN, CDR2 SYDVKM. The CDR3 sequence is 14 residues long. The CDR3, as DNA: TGTGCCAGCAGTTTCTATGCAGGGGGCTACGAGCAGTACTTC. It translates to CASSFYAGGYEQYF.

The chain joins TRBV10-3 to TRBJ1-2, with 12 nucleotides matching TRBD1. Germline assignment: CDR1 ENHRY and CDR2 SYGVKD. This CDR3 contains 17 residues. With 0 bases clipped from V and 5 bases from J, the junction kept 7 bases outside the gene matches. CDR3 nucleotides: TGTGCCATCAGTGAGTCGCTCAGGGACAGGGGGCGATATGGCTACACCTTC. Translation gives CAISESLRDRGRYGYTF.

The chain uses TRBV5-4 and TRBJ2-7; 7 nucleotides match TRBD1. The CDR3 is made up of 15 amino acids. Trimming removed 3 bases from V and 2 bases from J; junction bases left unmatched: 8. Germline V gene lookup returns CDR1 SGHNT and CDR2 YYREEE (reference sequence). CDR3 loop: CASSSSGTVAYEQYF. CDR3 bases: TGTGCCAGCAGCTCGAGTGGGACAGTGGCCTACGAGCAGTACTTC.

The chain recombines TRBV7-8 with TRBJ2-3, with D uncertain. Germline lookup yields CDR1 SGHVS and CDR2 FQNEAQ. V was clipped by 0 bases and J by 0 bases, with 7 bases between them. The CDR3 runs to 15 residues. The CDR3 spells CASSLAPASTDTQYF. The CDR3 nucleotides read TGTGCCAGCAGCTTAGCCCCCGCGAGCACAGATACGCAGTATTTT.

This chain links TRBV7-9 with TRBJ1-2; maybe TRBD1 (6 bases). The V end was cut by 2 bases, the J end by 0 bases, with 13 bases between. The germline gives CDR1 SEHNR, CDR2 FQNEAQ (reference sequence). This CDR3 region has 16 residues. In nucleotides, the CDR3 is TGTGCCAGCAGCTTATGGGGGGGCACAGCTAACTATGGCTACACCTTC. Its protein product is CASSLWGGTANYGYTF.

The chain combines TRBV28 with TRBJ1-1, with D possibly matching TRBD1 (6 bases). CDR1 is MDHEN and CDR2 is SYDVKM in the germline V gene. This CDR3 region has 15 residues. The ends were cut back, 4 bases at V and 5 bases at J, with 17 bases in the middle. CDR3 loop: CASSYIDRSKTEAFF. In nucleotides, the CDR3 is TGTGCCAGCAGTTACATTGACAGGTCCAAAACTGAAGCTTTCTTT.

J is TRBJ2-2 and V is TRBV28; 8 nucleotides agree with TRBD2. The V gene end was trimmed by 7 bases and the J gene end by 4 bases; junction bases not matched to a gene: 8. CDR1 is MDHEN and CDR2 is SYDVKM in the germline V gene. CDR3 size: 15 residues. The DNA for the CDR3 is TGTGCCAGCATTCCAGCGGGAGTGAGCACCGGGGAGCTGTTTTTT. This codes for CASIPAGVSTGELFF.

Details on this clone: A junction boundary mismatches the germline segment, possibly from a read error. V usage is TRBV20-1 and J usage is TRBJ1-1, with unresolved D. The germline CDR1 and CDR2 sequences are DFQATT and SNEGSKA (reference sequence). This CDR3 contains 11 residues. The CDR3 spells CSAKGNTEAFF. The CDR3 DNA sequence: TGCAGCGCTAAGGGGAACACTGAAGCTTTCTTT.

The chain links TRBV5-4 to TRBJ1-1; D not certain. The CDR3 is 15 amino acids. Germline V CDR1 and CDR2: SGHNT, YYREEE (reference sequence). V dropped 3 bases and J dropped 1 base, with 13 bases sitting between them. The chain's CDR3 is CASSSTPDWNTEAFF. The CDR3 DNA is TGTGCCAGCAGCTCAACCCCGGACTGGAACACTGAAGCTTTCTTT.

The chain couples TRBV18 to TRBJ1-3, with D possibly TRBD1 on 6 matching bases. Germline-derived CDR1 and CDR2 are KGHSH and LQKENI. CDR3 length: 15 amino acids. Trimming shortened V by 2 bases and J by 2 bases, and 10 bases separated the two germline ends. In DNA, the CDR3 is TGTGCCAGCTCACCATTGGGGGCTACTGGAAACACCATATATTTT. This codes for CASSPLGATGNTIYF.

The CDR3 reads CAWSQPRTEVTYEQYF. The CDR3, as DNA: TGTGCCTGGAGCCAACCGAGGACGGAGGTGACCTACGAGCAGTACTTC. The V and J genes are TRBV30 and TRBJ2-7, with a tentative D call TRBD2 (5 bases). This CDR3 has 16 residues. Deletions cut 3 bases from V and 2 bases from J, with 20 bases between. From germline, CDR1 is GTSNPN and CDR2 SVGIG (reference sequence).

The rearrangement joins TRBV11-1 to TRBJ1-1; TRBD1 matches at 8 bases. The CDR3 consists of 15 residues. V lost 3 bases, J lost 8 bases, and 11 bases stayed unmatched. The germline V gene encodes CDR1 SGHAT and CDR2 FQDESV (reference sequence). The CDR3 spells CASSFKTRPGGEAFF. In DNA form, the CDR3 reads TGTGCCAGCAGCTTCAAAACCCGGCCAGGGGGCGAAGCTTTCTTT.

The J gene is TRBJ1-4, the V gene TRBV10-3; possibly TRBD1 for D (6 bases). Trimming pared 5 bases from V and 6 bases from J, leaving 10 bases between. The CDR3 is made up of 13 amino acids. Germline V lookup: CDR1 ENHRY, CDR2 SYGVKD. Here the CDR3 reads CAISRRQDEKLFF. CDR3 DNA: TGTGCCATCAGTAGACGACAGGATGAAAAACTGTTTTTT.

The chain carries TRBV18 and TRBJ2-3; no reliable D call. The CDR3 has 14 amino acids. Germline-derived CDR1 and CDR2 are KGHSH and LQKENI. V was cut by 6 bases and J by 0 bases, with 10 bases left in between. Here the CDR3 reads CASSHQTSTDTQYF. The CDR3 DNA sequence: TGTGCCAGCTCCCACCAGACTAGCACAGATACGCAGTATTTT.